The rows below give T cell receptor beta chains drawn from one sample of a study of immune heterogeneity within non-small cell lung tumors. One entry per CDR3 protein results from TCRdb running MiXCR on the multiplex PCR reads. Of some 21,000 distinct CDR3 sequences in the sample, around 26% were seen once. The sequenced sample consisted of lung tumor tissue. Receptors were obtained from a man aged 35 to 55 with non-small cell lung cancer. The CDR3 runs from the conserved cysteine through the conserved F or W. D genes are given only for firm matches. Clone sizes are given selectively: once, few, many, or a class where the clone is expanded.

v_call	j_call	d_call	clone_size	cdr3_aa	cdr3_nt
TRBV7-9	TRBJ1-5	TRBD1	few	CASRPAISGQPLNQPQHF	TGTGCCAGCAGACCGGCTATATCGGGACAGCCTTTGAATCAGCCCCAGCATTTT
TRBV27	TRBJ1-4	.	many	CASSLLGLRNEKLFF	TGTGCCAGCAGTTTATTAGGCCTACGAAATGAAAAACTGTTTTTT
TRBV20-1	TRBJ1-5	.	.	CSAAVPSGSNTQHF	TGCAGTGCCGCCGTTCCTAGCGGGAGTAATACGCAGCATTTT
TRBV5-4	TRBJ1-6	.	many	CASSLGQNNSPLHF	TGTGCCAGCAGCTTGGGACAGAACAATTCACCCCTCCACTTT
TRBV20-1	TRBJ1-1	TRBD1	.	CSAVKTGTAMNTEAFF	TGCAGTGCAGTCAAAACCGGGACAGCCATGAACACTGAAGCTTTCTTT
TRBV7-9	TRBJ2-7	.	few	CASSPRSRSWEQYF	TGTGCCAGCAGCCCCCGGAGCAGGTCGTGGGAGCAGTACTTC
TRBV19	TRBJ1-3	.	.	CASRHQIFGVTENSIYF	TGTGCCAGTCGACACCAGATTTTCGGGGTCACCGAAAACTCCATATATTTT
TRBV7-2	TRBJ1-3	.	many	CASSPAVFSGNTIYF	TGTGCCAGCAGCCCCGCGGTTTTCTCTGGAAACACCATATATTTT
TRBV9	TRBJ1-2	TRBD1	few	CASSDRQGPYGYTF	TGTGCCAGCAGCGACAGACAGGGGCCCTATGGCTACACCTTC
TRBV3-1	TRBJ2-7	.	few	CASSQEGSRRASSYEQYF	TGTGCCAGCAGCCAAGAAGGAAGCCGGCGGGCAAGCTCCTACGAGCAGTACTTC
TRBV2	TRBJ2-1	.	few	CASSGYRGYSEQFF	TGTGCCAGCAGTGGCTACCGGGGATACAGTGAGCAGTTCTTC
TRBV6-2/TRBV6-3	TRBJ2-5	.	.	CASRLGQTKEPQYF	TGTGCCAGCAGGTTGGGACAAACAAAAGAGCCCCAGTACTTC
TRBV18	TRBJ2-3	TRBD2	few	CASSPRLATTDTQYF	TGTGCCAGCTCACCACGACTAGCGACGACAGATACGCAGTATTTT
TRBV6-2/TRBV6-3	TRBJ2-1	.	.	CASYNSSVSEQFF	TGTGCCAGCTACAACTCTAGTGTCAGTGAGCAGTTCTTC
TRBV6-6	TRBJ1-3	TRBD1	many	CASSYSVPTGAGNTIYF	TGTGCCAGCAGTTACTCGGTCCCGACAGGGGCGGGAAACACCATATATTTT
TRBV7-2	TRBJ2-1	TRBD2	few	CASSRTSGSEFF	TGTGCCAGCAGCCGGACTAGCGGGAGCGAGTTCTTC
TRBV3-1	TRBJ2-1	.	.	CASSQEGGNEQFF	TGTGCCAGCAGCCAAGAGGGGGGAAATGAGCAGTTCTTC
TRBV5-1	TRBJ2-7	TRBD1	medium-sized	CISKETGSSYEQYF	TGCATTAGCAAAGAGACAGGGTCGTCCTACGAGCAGTACTTC
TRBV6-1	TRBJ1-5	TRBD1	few	CASSRGRTGGSNQPQHF	TGTGCCAGCAGCCGAGGCCGGACAGGAGGTAGCAATCAGCCCCAGCATTTT
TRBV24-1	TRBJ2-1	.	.	CATSGDGTYNKQFF	TGTGCCACCAGTGGGGACGGAACATACAATAAGCAGTTCTTC
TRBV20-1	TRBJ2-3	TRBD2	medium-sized	CSARALAGGRTDTQYF	TGCAGTGCTAGGGCCCTAGCGGGAGGGAGGACAGATACGCAGTATTTT
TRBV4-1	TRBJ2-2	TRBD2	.	CASGYSRTSGGTGELFF	TGCGCCAGCGGCTATAGTCGGACTAGCGGGGGGACCGGGGAGCTGTTTTTT
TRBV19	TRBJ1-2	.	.	CASSGGKGNYGYTF	TGTGCCAGTAGTGGGGGAAAGGGTAACTATGGCTACACCTTC
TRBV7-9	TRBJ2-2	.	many	CASSPTAAGELFF	TGTGCCAGCAGCCCTACAGCTGCAGGGGAGCTGTTTTTT
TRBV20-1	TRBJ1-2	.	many	CSASEGGYTF	TGCAGTGCTAGCGAGGGCGGCTACACCTTC
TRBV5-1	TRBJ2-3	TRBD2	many	CASSRGTSGSSDTQYF	TGCGCCAGCAGCCGGGGGACTAGCGGGAGCTCAGATACGCAGTATTTT
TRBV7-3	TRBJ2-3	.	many	CASSLRKTGTDTQYF	TGTGCCAGCAGCTTACGGAAGACGGGCACAGATACGCAGTATTTT
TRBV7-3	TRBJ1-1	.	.	CASSTDSSNTEAFF	TGTGCCAGCAGCACGGACAGTTCCAACACTGAAGCTTTCTTT
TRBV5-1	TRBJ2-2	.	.	CASSSGAGTLYNLELFF	TGCGCCAGCAGCTCGGGGGCCGGGACTCTATACAACCTGGAGCTGTTTTTT
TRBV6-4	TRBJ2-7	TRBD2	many	CASSPWGGGTYEQYF	TGTGCCAGCAGTCCGTGGGGGGGGGGGACCTACGAGCAGTACTTC
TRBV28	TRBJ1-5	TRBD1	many	CASSLSTGGGNQPQHF	TGTGCCAGCAGTTTATCCACAGGGGGCGGAAATCAGCCCCAGCATTTT